A selection of T cell receptor beta chains follows, all from one sample in a study of blood T cell repertoires in COVID-19. Sequenced by immunoSEQ multiplex PCR; TCRdb stores in-frame clones only, minus some. The table includes 150,000 to 200,000 clones, around nine tenths detected once. What was sequenced was peripheral blood. The origin of the receptors is a man between 18 and 35 years old with active or convalescent COVID-19. Each CDR3 is given with its conserved first and last residue. The D gene is left open where the match is weak. Size is omitted from some rows. Given values are once, few, many or a class for expanded clones.

V gene: TRBV18
J gene: TRBJ2-3
clone size: once
D gene: TRBD1
CDR3 protein: CASSPRTGPREDTQYF
CDR3 DNA: TGTGCCAGCTCACCACGGACAGGGCCTAGAGAAGATACGCAGTATTTT

V gene: TRBV7-8
J gene: TRBJ1-1
clone size: .
D gene: .
CDR3 protein: CASSPGEATEAFF
CDR3 DNA: TGTGCCAGCAGCCCCGGAGAGGCCACTGAAGCTTTCTTT

V gene: TRBV27
J gene: TRBJ1-2
clone size: .
D gene: .
CDR3 protein: CASRTQGHGYTF
CDR3 DNA: TGTGCCAGCAGAACCCAGGGGCATGGCTACACCTTC

V gene: TRBV5-6
J gene: TRBJ2-1
clone size: .
D gene: TRBD2
CDR3 protein: CASSLRVAGGRSYNEQFF
CDR3 DNA: TGTGCCAGCAGCTTGAGGGTAGCGGGGGGACGGTCCTACAATGAGCAGTTCTTC

V gene: TRBV24-1
J gene: TRBJ2-2
clone size: once
D gene: .
CDR3 protein: CATSDFRGSTGELFF
CDR3 DNA: TGTGCCACCAGTGATTTTCGGGGAAGCACCGGGGAGCTGTTTTTT

V gene: TRBV27
J gene: TRBJ2-5
clone size: .
D gene: .
CDR3 protein: CASSLWATQETQYF
CDR3 DNA: TGTGCCAGCAGTTTATGGGCTACGCAAGAGACCCAGTACTTC

V gene: TRBV9
J gene: TRBJ2-3
clone size: .
D gene: TRBD2
CDR3 protein: CASRGAGVTDTQYF
CDR3 DNA: TGTGCCAGCAGAGGAGCGGGAGTCACAGATACGCAGTATTTT

V gene: TRBV7-2
J gene: TRBJ2-1
clone size: .
D gene: .
CDR3 protein: CASWTGVSYNEQFF
CDR3 DNA: TGTGCCAGCTGGACGGGAGTTTCCTACAATGAGCAGTTCTTC

V gene: TRBV3-1/TRBV3-2
J gene: TRBJ1-2
clone size: .
D gene: .
CDR3 protein: CASSTPTQPEGYTF
CDR3 DNA: TGTGCCAGCAGCACCCCGACACAACCCGAAGGCTACACCTTC

V gene: TRBV7-9
J gene: TRBJ1-2
clone size: .
D gene: TRBD1
CDR3 protein: CASSSEQGPGYTF
CDR3 DNA: TGTGCCAGCAGCTCAGAACAGGGGCCTGGCTACACCTTC

V gene: TRBV27
J gene: TRBJ2-1
clone size: .
D gene: .
CDR3 protein: CASSQQGYEQFF
CDR3 DNA: TGTGCCAGCAGCCAACAGGGTTATGAGCAGTTCTTC

V gene: TRBV6-4
J gene: TRBJ2-1
clone size: .
D gene: TRBD2
CDR3 protein: CASGAGGYNEQFF
CDR3 DNA: TGTGCCAGCGGAGCGGGGGGATACAATGAGCAGTTCTTC

V gene: TRBV6-1
J gene: TRBJ1-6
clone size: .
D gene: .
CDR3 protein: CASSEAGGLSPLHF
CDR3 DNA: TGTGCCAGCAGTGAAGCGGGGGGGCTGTCACCCCTCCACTTT

V gene: TRBV13
J gene: TRBJ2-7
clone size: .
D gene: TRBD2
CDR3 protein: CASSYTAGGPHEQYF
CDR3 DNA: TGTGCCAGCAGCTACACAGCGGGAGGGCCGCACGAGCAGTACTTC

V gene: TRBV5-1
J gene: TRBJ2-5
clone size: .
D gene: TRBD2
CDR3 protein: CASSLGLARRPETQYF
CDR3 DNA: TGCGCCAGCAGCTTGGGACTAGCTCGTCGTCCTGAGACCCAGTACTTC

V gene: TRBV6-5
J gene: TRBJ1-5
clone size: .
D gene: TRBD1
CDR3 protein: CASTSIQGGNQPQHF
CDR3 DNA: TGTGCCAGCACCTCCATCCAGGGGGGCAATCAGCCCCAGCATTTT

V gene: TRBV19
J gene: TRBJ2-7
clone size: .
D gene: .
CDR3 protein: CANSPSGPLEQYF
CDR3 DNA: TGTGCCAATAGCCCCTCTGGGCCGCTGGAGCAGTACTTC

V gene: TRBV7-8
J gene: TRBJ1-4
clone size: .
D gene: TRBD1
CDR3 protein: CASSFQGTGVEKLFF
CDR3 DNA: TGTGCCAGCAGCTTCCAGGGGACAGGGGTTGAAAAACTGTTTTTT

V gene: TRBV11-2
J gene: TRBJ2-4
clone size: .
D gene: .
CDR3 protein: CASSLAPVLAKNIQYF
CDR3 DNA: TGTGCCAGCAGCTTAGCCCCGGTTCTAGCCAAAAACATTCAGTACTTC

V gene: TRBV7-3
J gene: TRBJ2-3
clone size: .
D gene: TRBD1
CDR3 protein: CASSFQGGTDTQYF
CDR3 DNA: TGTGCCAGCAGCTTCCAGGGGGGCACAGATACGCAGTATTTT

V gene: TRBV4-2
J gene: TRBJ2-1
clone size: .
D gene: TRBD2
CDR3 protein: CASSQGGGRVASGKWNEQFF
CDR3 DNA: TGTGCCAGCAGCCAAGGAGGAGGTAGGGTCGCTAGCGGGAAATGGAATGAGCAGTTCTTC

V gene: TRBV5-1
J gene: TRBJ1-2
clone size: .
D gene: TRBD1
CDR3 protein: CASSTGTGASWANYGYTF
CDR3 DNA: TGCGCCAGCAGCACCGGGACAGGGGCGTCCTGGGCTAACTATGGCTACACCTTC

V gene: TRBV7-9
J gene: TRBJ1-2
clone size: .
D gene: .
CDR3 protein: CASSSLGGYGYTF
CDR3 DNA: TGTGCCAGCAGCTCACTCGGAGGCTATGGCTACACCTTC

V gene: TRBV25-1
J gene: TRBJ2-7
clone size: .
D gene: TRBD2
CDR3 protein: CASRAGLLEQYF
CDR3 DNA: TGTGCCAGCAGAGCGGGACTTCTCGAGCAGTACTTC

V gene: TRBV6-5
J gene: TRBJ1-1
clone size: .
D gene: TRBD1
CDR3 protein: CASSSDRGDNEAFF
CDR3 DNA: TGTGCCAGCAGTTCTGACAGGGGAGACAATGAAGCTTTCTTT

V gene: TRBV4-3
J gene: TRBJ2-1
clone size: .
D gene: .
CDR3 protein: CASSQEHQGRVQFF
CDR3 DNA: TGCGCCAGCAGCCAAGAACACCAGGGGCGGGTGCAGTTCTTC

V gene: TRBV4-1
J gene: TRBJ2-3
clone size: .
D gene: TRBD2
CDR3 protein: CASSQVASGGVGDTQYF
CDR3 DNA: TGCGCCAGCAGCCAAGTAGCTAGCGGGGGGGTCGGCGATACGCAGTATTTT

V gene: TRBV2
J gene: TRBJ1-5
clone size: few
D gene: TRBD1
CDR3 protein: CASRRDRGLGQPQHF
CDR3 DNA: TGTGCCAGCAGAAGGGACAGGGGGCTCGGTCAGCCCCAGCATTTT

V gene: TRBV11-1
J gene: TRBJ1-2
clone size: .
D gene: TRBD1
CDR3 protein: CASSLTGQGASGYTF
CDR3 DNA: TGTGCCAGCAGCTTAACGGGACAGGGGGCTTCGGGCTACACCTTC

V gene: TRBV21-1
J gene: TRBJ2-1
clone size: .
D gene: .
CDR3 protein: CASIHPGLAGDEQFF
CDR3 DNA: TGTGCCAGCATACATCCGGGACTAGCGGGTGATGAGCAGTTCTTC

V gene: TRBV24-1
J gene: TRBJ2-2
clone size: .
D gene: .
CDR3 protein: CATSDSPTNTGELFF
CDR3 DNA: TGTGCCACCAGTGATAGCCCGACGAACACCGGGGAGCTGTTTTTT

V gene: TRBV2
J gene: TRBJ1-5
clone size: .
D gene: .
CDR3 protein: CASSDTGRYSNQPQHF
CDR3 DNA: TGTGCCAGCAGTGATACGGGGAGATATAGCAATCAGCCCCAGCATTTT

V gene: TRBV5-1
J gene: TRBJ1-3
clone size: .
D gene: TRBD1
CDR3 protein: CASSGGTGGTGNTIYF
CDR3 DNA: TGCGCCAGCAGCGGCGGGACAGGGGGGACTGGAAACACCATATATTTT

V gene: TRBV19
J gene: TRBJ2-3
clone size: .
D gene: .
CDR3 protein: CASSTAASGTQYF
CDR3 DNA: TGTGCCAGTAGCACCGCGGCGTCTGGTACGCAGTATTTT

V gene: TRBV3-1/TRBV3-2
J gene: TRBJ1-2
clone size: .
D gene: TRBD1
CDR3 protein: CASSLGQGGGYTF
CDR3 DNA: TGTGCCAGCAGCCTCGGACAGGGAGGAGGCTACACCTTC

V gene: TRBV6-2/TRBV6-3
J gene: TRBJ2-1
clone size: once
D gene: TRBD2
CDR3 protein: CASSTLEPGTSAISYNEQFF
CDR3 DNA: TGTGCCAGCAGTACTCTAGAGCCCGGGACTAGCGCGATTTCCTACAATGAGCAGTTCTTC

V gene: TRBV11-2
J gene: TRBJ2-5
clone size: few
D gene: .
CDR3 protein: CASSSPLASETQYF
CDR3 DNA: TGTGCCAGCAGCTCCCCCCTAGCGTCGGAGACCCAGTACTTC

V gene: TRBV7-2
J gene: TRBJ1-5
clone size: .
D gene: TRBD1
CDR3 protein: CASSTAGGQPQHF
CDR3 DNA: TGTGCCAGCAGCACCGCAGGGGGCCAGCCCCAGCATTTT

V gene: TRBV19
J gene: TRBJ2-6
clone size: .
D gene: TRBD1
CDR3 protein: CASSIGTGGAGANVLTF
CDR3 DNA: TGTGCCAGTAGTATAGGGACAGGGGGCGCTGGGGCCAACGTCCTGACTTTC

V gene: TRBV10-3
J gene: TRBJ1-6
clone size: few
D gene: TRBD1
CDR3 protein: CAISESGQGDSPLHF
CDR3 DNA: TGTGCCATCAGTGAAAGTGGACAGGGGGATTCACCCCTCCACTTT

V gene: TRBV6-5
J gene: TRBJ2-1
clone size: .
D gene: .
CDR3 protein: CASSYGTQQFF
CDR3 DNA: TGTGCCAGCAGTTACGGGACTCAGCAGTTCTTC

V gene: TRBV11-2
J gene: TRBJ1-5
clone size: .
D gene: TRBD1
CDR3 protein: CASSFGTGVQPQHF
CDR3 DNA: TGTGCCAGCAGCTTTGGGACAGGGGTACAGCCCCAGCATTTT

V gene: TRBV24-1
J gene: TRBJ2-3
clone size: .
D gene: TRBD2
CDR3 protein: CATSEAGGPDTQYF
CDR3 DNA: TGTGCCACCAGTGAGGCGGGGGGGCCAGATACGCAGTATTTT

V gene: TRBV20-1
J gene: TRBJ1-4
clone size: .
D gene: .
CDR3 protein: CSASDTGWVRF
CDR3 DNA: TGCAGTGCGTCGGATACAGGGTGGGTGAGATTT

V gene: TRBV14
J gene: TRBJ1-3
clone size: .
D gene: TRBD1
CDR3 protein: CASSQDAGGTGNTIYF
CDR3 DNA: TGTGCCAGCAGCCAAGACGCAGGGGGGACTGGAAACACCATATATTTT

V gene: TRBV19
J gene: TRBJ2-1
clone size: .
D gene: TRBD2
CDR3 protein: CATGLAGGYNEQFF
CDR3 DNA: TGTGCCACCGGACTAGCGGGAGGCTACAATGAGCAGTTCTTC

V gene: TRBV3-1/TRBV3-2
J gene: TRBJ1-1
clone size: once
D gene: .
CDR3 protein: CASSQGGGGTEAFF
CDR3 DNA: TGTGCCAGCAGCCAAGGCGGGGGGGGCACTGAAGCTTTCTTT

V gene: TRBV28
J gene: TRBJ1-1
clone size: .
D gene: .
CDR3 protein: CASSAFRGNTEAFF
CDR3 DNA: TGTGCCAGCAGCGCTTTCAGGGGGAACACTGAAGCTTTCTTT

V gene: TRBV7-9
J gene: TRBJ2-7
clone size: many
D gene: TRBD1
CDR3 protein: CASTPTGRYEQYF
CDR3 DNA: TGTGCCAGCACTCCGACAGGGCGTTACGAGCAGTACTTC